Below are 27 T cell receptor beta chains sequenced from a single sample in a study of T-cell memory formation after mild COVID-19. One entry per CDR3 protein, called by TCRdb with MiXCR from the 5' RACE reads. The repertoire consists of approximately 340,000 distinct CDR3 sequences, with over 10% occurring once and the leading ten covering 20% to 25%. The sequencing input was PBMCs or a T cell subset sorted from them (not recorded which). These receptors all stem from a man aged 18-30 years who had mild COVID-19 (a few samples of this study predate the infection). Cell type and time point are not known.

In its sample, this clonotype was seen a few times. The rearrangement links TRBV4-2 to TRBJ1-6; D is unclear. V gave up 4 bases and J gave up 9 bases, with 10 bases separating them. The CDR3 is 13 amino acids. Germline V gene data show CDR1 as LGHNA and CDR2 as YNFKEQ. The CDR3 DNA is TGTGCCAGCAGCCCACCACCAGCTTCACCCCTCCACTTT. Translating it yields CASSPPPASPLHF.

This clonotype has a handful of counts. The chain links TRBV5-1 to TRBJ1-6; D possibly corresponds to TRBD1 (6 bases). Germline lookup yields CDR1 SGHRS and CDR2 YFSETQ. The CDR3 loop spans 15 amino acids. Between the trimmed V and J ends, which lost 0 bases and 7 bases, there was a span of 11 bases. CDR3 coding DNA: TGCGCCAGCAGCTTGGGACCAGGGGAAAATTCACCCCTCCACTTT. Protein product: CASSLGPGENSPLHF.

The DNA for the CDR3 is TGTGCCAGCAGCTGGCTGGATTCGACTAAAGATACGCAGTATTTT. Translated, it gives CASSWLDSTKDTQYF. The V gene is TRBV5-5, the J gene TRBJ2-3; D might be TRBD2 (5 bases). The length of the CDR3 is 15 residues. V was clipped by 3 bases and J by 5 bases, with 16 bases between them. Germline values: CDR1 SGHKS, CDR2 YYEKEE (reference sequence).

The table lists this clonotype with a few counts. The CDR3 sequence is CASSFRGGDEQFF. CDR3 bases: TGTGCCAGCAGTTTTCGGGGGGGCGATGAGCAGTTCTTC. The V call is TRBV12-3 or TRBV12-4, the J call TRBJ2-1; TRBD2 matches at 8 bases. This CDR3 comprises 13 residues. Trimming at V came to 3 bases and at J to 8 bases, leaving 3 bases not matched to a gene.

This clonotype was detected a few times. This sequence joins TRBV20-1 and TRBJ1-6, with 9 bases fitting TRBD1. CDR3 size: 16 residues. CDR1 is DFQATT and CDR2 is SNEGSKA in the germline V gene (reference sequence). The V and J ends lost 0 bases and 10 bases, in that order; junction bases with no gene match: 10. The CDR3 region has the DNA TGCAGTGCTAGAGATAAGGGACAGGGCTTGTGGTCACCCCTCCACTTT. Protein: CSARDKGQGLWSPLHF.

This rearrangement joins TRBV28 to TRBJ2-3; D might be TRBD1 (5 bases). The germline gives CDR1 MDHEN, CDR2 SYDVKM. Trimming removed 10 bases from V and 2 bases from J, with 13 bases in between. The CDR3 contains 13 residues. This chain's CDR3 is CATYQGFTDTQYF. CDR3 DNA sequence: TGTGCCACTTATCAGGGCTTCACAGATACGCAGTATTTT.

The V gene is TRBV4-3, the J gene TRBJ2-5; perhaps TRBD1 as D (5 bases). Looked up from germline, CDR1 is LGHNA and CDR2 is YSLEER. V shed 5 bases and J shed 0 bases, with 13 bases lying between them. This CDR3 comprises 15 residues. The DNA of the CDR3 is TGCGCCAGCAGCTCAGGGCCCCGGTACCAAGAGACCCAGTACTTC. Translation gives CASSSGPRYQETQYF.

In this sample, this clonotype turned up a few times. The rearrangement links TRBV7-2 to TRBJ2-3; 12 bases align to TRBD2. CDR3 size: 17 residues. Germline V gives CDR1 SGHTA, CDR2 FQGNSA. The ends lost 5 bases at V and 6 bases at J; junction bases unmatched: 12. The CDR3 DNA reads TGTGCCAGCAGCGACGGATCTAGCGGGGGGGCCGTGGATACGCAGTATTTT. Translating it yields CASSDGSSGGAVDTQYF.

The table lists this clonotype with many counts. The rearrangement joins TRBV7-2 to TRBJ1-5; 10 bases are shared with TRBD1. V trimming: 5 bases; J trimming: 4 bases; junction bases outside the gene matches: 2. Germline V gene sequence: CDR1 SGHTA, CDR2 FQGNSA. The CDR3 is made up of 14 amino acids. CDR3 DNA: TGTGCCAGCAGCCGGGACAGGGGAAATCAGCCCCAGCATTTT. This encodes CASSRDRGNQPQHF.

The rearrangement links TRBV6-4 to TRBJ2-5; perhaps TRBD1 as D (6 bases). CDR3 length: 12 residues. V was cut by 6 bases and J by 4 bases, with 9 bases left in between. Germline assignment: CDR1 MRHNA and CDR2 SNTAGT. The CDR3 DNA reads as TGTGCCAGCAGGGCCAGGGGAGAGACCCAGTACTTC. Encoded protein: CASRARGETQYF.

There are a few counts of this clonotype. The CDR3 region has the DNA TGTGCCAGCAGCTTACTCCAGACTAGCGGGGGGGCTAAAGATACGCAGTATTTT. This codes for CASSLLQTSGGAKDTQYF. The chain is built from TRBV7-8 and TRBJ2-3, with 14 bases identical to TRBD2. V was pared by 2 bases and J by 5 bases, with 9 bases of the junction left unmatched. The CDR3 sequence is 18 residues long. Germline lookup yields CDR1 SGHVS and CDR2 FQNEAQ.

The table lists this clonotype with a few counts. The genes are TRBV4-1 and TRBJ2-7; maybe TRBD1 (5 bases). The germline gives CDR1 MGHRA, CDR2 YSYEKL. The CDR3 is 14 amino acids. With 1 base removed from V and 0 bases from J, the gap between germline ends came to 7 bases. The CDR3 bases are TGCGCCAGCAGCCAAGTACAGGCCTCCTACGAGCAGTACTTC. The encoded protein is CASSQVQASYEQYF.

This clonotype was detected many times. The chain combines TRBV30 with TRBJ1-5; a possible D gene is TRBD1 (5 bases). The CDR3 length is 15 residues. Germline loops: CDR1 GTSNPN, CDR2 SVGIG (reference sequence). V was trimmed by 2 bases and J by 1 base, leaving 12 bases between them. In DNA, the CDR3 is TGTGCCTGGAGTCCCCTGCGGGGGAGCAATCAGCCCCAGCATTTT. Residues: CAWSPLRGSNQPQHF.

In its sample, this clonotype was seen a few times. The genes are TRBV4-1 and TRBJ2-1; tentatively, D is TRBD1 or TRBD2 (6 bases each). CDR1 MGHRA and CDR2 YSYEKL come from the germline V gene. The CDR3 length is 16 residues. Trimming removed 4 bases from V and 0 bases from J, with 13 bases in between. This CDR3 is CASSREGGISYNEQFF. CDR3 nucleotides: TGCGCCAGCAGCCGGGAAGGGGGGATCTCCTACAATGAGCAGTTCTTC.

The chain couples TRBV4-3 to TRBJ2-1, with 8 bases identical to TRBD1. The germline V gene has CDR1 LGHNA and CDR2 YSLEER. The CDR3 sequence is 15 residues long. The J segment lost 7 bases and the V segment lost 0 bases, leaving 5 bases of the junction unmatched. CDR3 DNA sequence: TGCGCCAGCAGCCAAGATGTCAGGGGGCAGAATGAGCAGTTCTTC. Protein product: CASSQDVRGQNEQFF.

Only one count was recorded for this clonotype. V usage is TRBV4-3 and J usage is TRBJ2-3; 10 bases are shared with TRBD2. CDR1 and CDR2 (germline): LGHNA, YSLEER. J was trimmed by 6 bases and V by 0 bases; bases with no gene match: 6. The length of the CDR3 is 16 residues. CDR3 DNA sequence: TGCGCCAGCAGCCAAGATCCGAGCGGGGGGGCGGATACGCAGTATTTT. It encodes CASSQDPSGGADTQYF.

This clonotype was detected many times. The V call is TRBV20-1, the J call TRBJ2-2; D is undetermined. V was shortened by 2 bases and J by 3 bases, with 13 bases between the two germline ends. Germline assignment: CDR1 DFQATT and CDR2 SNEGSKA (reference sequence). The CDR3 covers 15 residues. The CDR3 region is CSARMDGRDTGELFF. The CDR3 DNA is TGCAGTGCTAGAATGGACGGTAGGGACACCGGGGAGCTGTTTTTT.

There are a few counts of this clonotype. The rearrangement links TRBV7-7 to TRBJ2-2; TRBD1 aligns across 7 bases. Germline V lookup: CDR1 SSHAT, CDR2 FNYEAQ (reference sequence). Germline trimming cut 5 bases from V and 0 bases from J; bases unmatched to any gene: 9. The CDR3 has 17 amino acids. CDR3 region: CASSVGPRGSNTGELFF. The CDR3 nucleotides are TGTGCCAGCAGCGTAGGGCCCAGGGGGTCGAACACCGGGGAGCTGTTTTTT. Based on the CDR3 plus reference TRBV7-7 and TRBJ2-2, the full variable domain is GAGVSQSPRYKVTKRGQDVTLRCDPISSHATLYWYQQALGQGPEFLTYFNYEAQPDKSGLPSDRFSAERPEGSISTLTIQRTEQRDSAMYRCASSVGPRGSNTGELFFGEGSRLTVL.

This sequence joins TRBV12-5 and TRBJ2-1; 8 nucleotides align to TRBD2. The CDR3 is 13 residues long. The J segment lost 6 bases and the V segment lost 9 bases, leaving 7 bases of the junction unmatched. The germline CDR1 and CDR2 sequences are LGHNT and FRNRAP. DNA of the CDR3: TGTGCTAGCTATCGGGAGGGGCTCAATGAGCAGTTCTTC. Translated: CASYREGLNEQFF.

The rearrangement links TRBV12-3 or TRBV12-4 to TRBJ1-1; weak D call: TRBD1 (5 bases). Trimming shortened V by 5 bases and J by 3 bases, and 16 bases separated the two germline ends. The CDR3 has 15 amino acids. CDR3 DNA: TGTGCCAGCAGTCCCGGGGGGGGTGAGTACACTGAAGCTTTCTTT. Its translation is CASSPGGGEYTEAFF.

V and J are TRBV20-1 and TRBJ2-1; 9 nucleotides match TRBD2. Losses at the gene ends were 0 bases for V and 0 bases for J; bases not matched to a gene: 3. CDR3 length: 16 amino acids. Looked up from germline, CDR1 is DFQATT and CDR2 is SNEGSKA (reference sequence). The chain's CDR3 is CSARDGGGGSYNEQFF. The CDR3 DNA is TGCAGTGCTAGAGATGGCGGGGGGGGCTCCTACAATGAGCAGTTCTTC.

This clonotype came up a few times. The genes are TRBV19 and TRBJ2-3; D assignment may be TRBD1 or TRBD2 (6 bases each). The germline V gene has CDR1 LNHDA and CDR2 SQIVND (reference sequence). The CDR3 has 16 residues. Trimming shortened V by 5 bases and J by 0 bases, and 15 bases separated the two germline ends. DNA for the CDR3: TGTGCCAGTAGTGCCGAAGGGGGGTTGAGCACAGATACGCAGTATTTT. Residues: CASSAEGGLSTDTQYF.

In its sample, this clonotype was seen a few times. The V and J genes are TRBV5-1 and TRBJ1-6; D possibly corresponds to TRBD1 (6 bases). Germline V gene sequence: CDR1 SGHRS, CDR2 YFSETQ. Trimming cost V 4 bases and J 8 bases, with 25 bases left between them. CDR3 length: 18 amino acids. The CDR3 loop is CASSPYGPTGGVDSPLHF. The CDR3 coding sequence is TGCGCCAGCAGCCCGTACGGACCCACCGGGGGCGTAGATTCACCCCTCCACTTT.

This chain links TRBV2 with TRBJ2-1; tentative D call: TRBD2 (5 bases). The V end was cut by 6 bases, the J end by 4 bases, with 19 bases between. The length of the CDR3 is 16 residues. Germline V gives CDR1 SNHLY, CDR2 FYNNEI. This chain's CDR3 is CASRPGIRQEYNEQFF. The CDR3 DNA is TGTGCCAGCAGGCCCGGGATTAGGCAGGAATACAATGAGCAGTTCTTC.

The V gene is TRBV9, the J gene TRBJ2-5; D is uncertain. The CDR3 has 13 residues. Trimming removed 0 bases at V and 5 bases at J, with 8 bases between. The germline CDR1 and CDR2 sequences are SGDLS and YYNGEE. CDR3 loop: CASSVGALETQYF. The CDR3 region has the DNA TGTGCCAGCAGCGTAGGCGCTCTCGAGACCCAGTACTTC.

There are a few counts of this clonotype. The V and J genes are TRBV11-1 and TRBJ2-2; tentative D call: TRBD1 (5 bases). The V gene lost 2 bases and the J gene lost 0 bases, with 13 bases spanning the gap. The CDR3 runs 17 residues. Germline CDR1 SGHAT, CDR2 FQDESV (reference sequence). CDR3 in DNA: TGTGCCAGCAGCTTAACCCAGCAGGGATCGAACACCGGGGAGCTGTTTTTT. Translation: CASSLTQQGSNTGELFF.

The genes are TRBV27 and TRBJ1-4, with 7 nucleotides matching TRBD1. Germline CDR1 reads MNHEY; CDR2 reads SMNVEV (reference sequence). The CDR3 has 20 residues. The V and J ends lost 5 bases and 1 base, in that order; junction bases with no gene match: 19. CDR3 in amino acids: CASSPWPFPGYRGTNEKLFF. For the CDR3, the DNA is TGTGCCAGCAGTCCTTGGCCTTTTCCCGGGTACAGGGGAACTAATGAAAAACTGTTTTTT.